What follows describes a single T cell receptor (beta chain). Its specific antigen is unknown. Qualities for individual bases were not recorded, and no much larger clone is one base off. TCRbeta CDR3 regions were amplified from genomic DNA by means of the immunoSEQ Assay, a bias-controlled multiplex PCR. The paper's processing steps were these. The number of nucleated cells in each sample was estimated by amplification of reference gene primers within the assay. Sequence reads were collapsed and filtered to measure the absolute abundance of every unique TCRbeta CDR3 rearrangement. For each sample, productive Simpson clonality was calculated as the square root of Simpson's diversity index over productive rearrangements. Sourced from immuneACCESS, this table was stored by TCRdb with only in-frame sequences that have V and J called. A share of the clones is absent; for the studies checked, an unresolved V gene accounts for under half, and the remainder has no known explanation. From that table come the V and J calls and clone size; the DNA was used to work out D and trimming. The sample table lists about 52,000 clones, 75% to 90% of them with a count of one. The ten largest clones add up to roughly 5.3% of the sample.

The data were obtained in a study of blood T cell repertoires in COVID-19 (dated by TCRdb to 2020 to 2022). For the study in its entirety: Collaborator samples came from the United States, Italy and Spain and covered acute and convalescent phases of COVID-19. The material from the prospective study consisted of cDNA or gDNA derived from T cells, B-cell-depleted T cells, or PBMCs. Deeply sampled blood TCRbeta repertoires from subjects exposed to, actively infected with, or recovered from COVID-19 were included in the dataset. A freely available public database, intended as a resource for researchers studying the immune response to SARS-CoV-2, is where the repertoires were released. The samples were drawn from two sources: the first 160 participants of the ongoing ImmuneRACE study, and over 1,000 subjects contributed by 6 global collaborators. The sample metadata nearly always contained a de-identified subject ID, COVID-19 status, age in years and sex. Where available, HLA class I and class II types were obtained from metadata supplied by the sample provider rather than from assay-based typing.

Results the study describes overall, beyond this receptor: The amount of clinical and demographic metadata varied by source and participant and was provided uncurated.

Collaborating institutions collected whole blood in K2EDTA tubes following their own protocols. For TCRbeta analysis, collaborators shipped samples in one of three forms: frozen whole blood, isolated PBMCs, or DNA extracted from either of those sample types. Unmatched junction bases come to 10, with V trimmed by 9 bases and J by 1 base. Taken from cysteine to phenylalanine, the CDR3 has 16 residues. Only CDR3 DNA remains: 48 bases, in frame from the first base. CDR1 and CDR2, looked up from the germline V gene (reference sequence), are LNHDA and SQIVND. The sample comprised peripheral blood. This receptor was identified in a man in his sixties with active COVID-19. This chain is built from TRBV19 and TRBJ2-2; TRBD1 lines up with 8 middle nucleotides. The CDR3 has the sequence CASSHRGAMNTGELFF. The DNA sequence is TGTGCCAGCAGCCACAGGGGGGCAATGAACACCGGGGAGCTGTTTTTT.